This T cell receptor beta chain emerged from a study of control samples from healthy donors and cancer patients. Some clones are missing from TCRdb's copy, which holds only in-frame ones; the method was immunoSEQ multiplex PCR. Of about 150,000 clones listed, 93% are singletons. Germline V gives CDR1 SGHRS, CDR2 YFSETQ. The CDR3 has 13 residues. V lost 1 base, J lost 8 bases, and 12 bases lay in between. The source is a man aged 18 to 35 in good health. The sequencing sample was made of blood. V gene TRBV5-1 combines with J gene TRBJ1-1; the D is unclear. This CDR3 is CASSLISEQEAFF. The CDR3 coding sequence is TGCGCCAGCAGCTTGATTTCGGAACAGGAAGCTTTCTTT.